The 27 T cell receptor beta chains below come from one sample, sequenced in a study of shared clonotypes between healthy human individuals (dated by TCRdb to 2018 to 2020). The receptor library was made with the immunoSEQ multiplex PCR assay. What TCRdb holds here is the immuneACCESS table cut down to in-frame rearrangements. Part of the clones is not present; checked against another copy, under half of the missing clones reflect an unresolved V gene, and the others are unexplained. This sample is represented by hundreds of thousands of clones; roughly 95% of them were singletons. The top ten hold less than 0.12% of the sample. CD8 naive samples were obtained by positive selection for CCR7 among CD45RO-negative cells, yielding a CD45RA+CCR7+ population from which TemRA cells were excluded. Input material: naive CD8+ T cells sorted from blood. The cell subset or site label corresponds to: CD45RA+CCR7+. The origin of the receptors is a young woman in good health.

This clone was seen a single time. The chain carries TRBV28 and TRBJ1-5; 8 nucleotides match TRBD1. The germline V gene encodes CDR1 MDHEN and CDR2 SYDVKM. This CDR3 comprises 15 residues. Unmatched junction bases numbered 5, after V lost 6 bases and J lost 1 base. This CDR3 is CASRIQGGSNQPQHF. For the CDR3, the DNA is TGTGCCAGCAGAATACAGGGGGGAAGCAATCAGCCCCAGCATTTT.

The chain recombines TRBV9 with TRBJ2-2; no clear D. The CDR3 has 12 amino acids. Trimming took off 3 bases at V and 8 bases at J, with 8 bases between the two ends. Germline lookup yields CDR1 SGDLS and CDR2 YYNGEE. CDR3 bases: TGTGCCAGCAGCGCGCTTGAGGGGGAGCTGTTTTTT. Amino acids: CASSALEGELFF.

This clone was found a few times. The chain has TRBV10-3 and TRBJ1-5; tentative D call: TRBD1 (5 bases). The germline V and J ends were trimmed by 10 bases and 0 bases, with 19 bases remaining between them. Germline V gives CDR1 ENHRY, CDR2 SYGVKD. CDR3 size: 16 residues. The CDR3 is CATRPGTGYSNQPQHF. The CDR3 nucleotides read TGTGCCACCCGCCCTGGGACGGGGTATAGCAATCAGCCCCAGCATTTT.

In this sample, this clone turned up once. This rearrangement joins TRBV5-8 to TRBJ2-1; 8 nucleotides agree with TRBD2. CDR1 is SGHTS and CDR2 is YDEGEE in the germline V gene. This CDR3 spans 16 amino acids. The ends lost 3 bases at V and 0 bases at J; junction bases unmatched: 5. The CDR3 region is CASSSLAVSSYNEQFF. CDR3 sequence (DNA): TGTGCCAGCAGCTCACTAGCGGTTAGCTCCTACAATGAGCAGTTCTTC.

This chain connects TRBV6-5 to TRBJ2-1; D not resolved. This CDR3 spans 13 amino acids. V lost 4 bases to trimming and J lost 5 bases, with 9 bases between them. Germline V lookup: CDR1 MNHEY, CDR2 SVGAGI. The CDR3 here is CASSSDRNNEQFF. DNA of the CDR3: TGTGCCAGCAGTTCGGACCGGAACAATGAGCAGTTCTTC.

The V gene is TRBV28, the J gene TRBJ1-3; TRBD1 might be the D (6 bases). CDR1 and CDR2 (germline): MDHEN, SYDVKM. The CDR3 sequence is 17 residues long. V was cut by 7 bases and J by 7 bases, with 26 bases left in between. The CDR3: CASTGYGRAGVWNTIYF. DNA for the CDR3: TGTGCCAGCACCGGATATGGTCGGGCAGGGGTATGGAACACCATATATTTT.

The chain links TRBV5-4 to TRBJ1-1; 10 bases are shared with TRBD1. Unmatched junction bases numbered 5, after V lost 3 bases and J lost 6 bases. CDR1 SGHNT and CDR2 YYREEE come from the germline V gene (reference sequence). The CDR3 length is 14 residues. The CDR3 loop reads CASSWGQGFSEAFF. The DNA of the CDR3 is TGTGCCAGCAGCTGGGGACAGGGGTTCTCTGAAGCTTTCTTT.

Note on this clone: Other nucleotide sequences in the sample specify the same CDR3. This sequence joins TRBV5-1 and TRBJ1-5, with D perhaps TRBD1 (5 bases). This CDR3 is built from 14 residues. Germline assignment: CDR1 SGHRS and CDR2 YFSETQ. V lost 2 bases to trimming and J lost 4 bases, with 10 bases between them. This CDR3 is CASSFDGGNQPQHF. In DNA, the CDR3 is TGCGCCAGCAGCTTTGACGGGGGGAATCAGCCCCAGCATTTT. Supplemented by reference TRBV5-1 and TRBJ1-5, the full variable domain reads KAGVTQTPRYLIKTRGQQVTLSCSPISGHRSVSWYQQTPGQGLQFLFEYFSETQRNKGNFPGRFSGRQFSNSRSEMNVSTLELGDSALYLCASSFDGGNQPQHFGDGTRLSIL.

The rearrangement joins TRBV7-3 to TRBJ1-5; D remains unclear. Germline V gene data show CDR1 as SGHTA and CDR2 as FQGTGA. The CDR3 has 18 amino acids. The V gene lost 1 base and the J gene lost 2 bases, with 18 bases spanning the gap. The CDR3 region is CASSLSPRTEVCNQPQHF. For the CDR3, the DNA is TGTGCCAGCAGCTTAAGTCCTCGCACCGAGGTGTGCAATCAGCCCCAGCATTTT.

V is TRBV6-5 and J is TRBJ2-1; no clear D. Trimming removed 2 bases at V and 3 bases at J, with 5 bases between. Per the germline V gene, CDR1 is MNHEY and CDR2 is SVGAGI. The length of the CDR3 is 13 residues. This chain's CDR3 is CASSYIHYNEQFF. The CDR3 region has the DNA TGTGCCAGCAGTTACATCCACTACAATGAGCAGTTCTTC.

The J gene is TRBJ2-1, the V gene TRBV4-1; 16 bases match TRBD2. From germline, CDR1 is MGHRA and CDR2 YSYEKL. The CDR3 length is 20 residues. After removal of 4 bases from V and 0 bases from J, the junction contained 9 bases not matched to a gene. CDR3 protein: CASSPPGLAGGPSSYNEQFF. The CDR3 DNA follows: TGCGCCAGCAGCCCACCGGGACTAGCGGGAGGGCCTAGCTCCTACAATGAGCAGTTCTTC.

V gene TRBV27 combines with J gene TRBJ2-7, with TRBD2 matching over 7 bases. CDR3 size: 16 residues. V lost 0 bases to trimming and J lost 3 bases; unmatched junction nucleotides: 8. The germline V gene has CDR1 MNHEY and CDR2 SMNVEV (reference sequence). CDR3 loop: CASSLSFTSEGYEQYF. As DNA, the CDR3 is TGTGCCAGCAGTTTATCATTCACTAGCGAGGGCTACGAGCAGTACTTC.

V and J are TRBV28 and TRBJ1-2; D is perhaps TRBD1 (6 bases). This CDR3 region has 12 residues. The germline V gene has CDR1 MDHEN and CDR2 SYDVKM. The V end lost 4 bases, the J end lost 5 bases, and 8 bases lay between the germline ends. The DNA for the CDR3 is TGTGCCAGCAGTTACAGGGTTTATGGCTACACCTTC. The encoded protein is CASSYRVYGYTF.

The gene calls are TRBV19 and TRBJ1-2, with D possibly TRBD1 on 6 matching bases. Germline lookup yields CDR1 LNHDA and CDR2 SQIVND (reference sequence). Between the trimmed V and J ends, which lost 7 bases and 2 bases, there was a span of 17 bases. This CDR3 region has 15 residues. The CDR3 nucleotides are TGTGCCAGTAAGGGATGGGCAGGGGAGAACTATGGCTACACCTTC. Its protein product is CASKGWAGENYGYTF.

The CDR3 region is CASSSTPDTQYF. The CDR3 bases are TGTGCCAGCAGTTCCACCCCAGATACGCAGTATTTT. The chain employs TRBV27 and TRBJ2-3; D is undetermined. Trimming removed 4 bases from V and 4 bases from J, with 6 bases in between. The germline CDR1 and CDR2 sequences are MNHEY and SMNVEV (reference sequence). The CDR3 length is 12 residues.

V usage is TRBV5-1 and J usage is TRBJ1-1, with 9 bases aligning to TRBD1. Germline-derived CDR1 and CDR2 are SGHRS and YFSETQ. The length of the CDR3 is 17 residues. J lost 5 bases, V lost 4 bases, and 15 bases had no gene match. For the CDR3, the DNA is TGCGCCAGCAGCCCTCCGAGGACAGGGGTAGGAGGGACTGAAGCTTTCTTT. Translating it yields CASSPPRTGVGGTEAFF.

Remarks on this clone: In the same sample, other DNA sequences code for this CDR3. The J gene is TRBJ2-1, the V gene TRBV19; 9 bases line up with TRBD1. Germline CDR1 LNHDA, CDR2 SQIVND (reference sequence). Unmatched junction bases numbered 1, after V lost 3 bases and J lost 1 base. The CDR3 extends over 15 amino acids. This CDR3 reads CASSIGTGSYNEQFF. As DNA, the CDR3 is TGTGCCAGTAGTATCGGGACAGGGTCCTACAATGAGCAGTTCTTC.

J is TRBJ2-1 and V is TRBV29-1; TRBD2 matches at 7 bases. After removal of 6 bases from V and 3 bases from J, the junction contained 11 bases not matched to a gene. The germline V gene has CDR1 SQVTM and CDR2 ANQGSEA. The CDR3 length is 15 residues. CDR3 coding DNA: TGCAGCGTGACTAATACGGGGAGGGGCTACAATGAGCAGTTCTTC. This translates into CSVTNTGRGYNEQFF.

This chain uses TRBV9 with TRBJ1-2; 7 positions agree with TRBD1. V shed 3 bases and J 0 bases; nucleotides not matched to a gene: 5. The germline CDR1 and CDR2 sequences are SGDLS and YYNGEE. This CDR3 region has 15 residues. In nucleotides, the CDR3 is TGTGCCAGCAGCGCCGGAGGGACAGCTAACTATGGCTACACCTTC. Protein product: CASSAGGTANYGYTF.

This chain joins TRBV28 and TRBJ2-5, with unresolved D. The better agreement between TRBJ2-7 and the DNA end casts doubt on the J call. This CDR3 spans 11 amino acids. In germline, CDR1 is MDHEN, CDR2 SYDVKM. The CDR3 DNA reads TGTGCCTCATGGGCCGGCTACGAGCAGTACTTC. Its translation: CASWAGYEQYF.

As regards this clone: One junction end disagrees with the germline gene, perhaps due to a read error. The chain has TRBV28 and TRBJ1-1; TRBD1 is a possible D gene (5 bases). Germline V gene data show CDR1 as MDHEN and CDR2 as SYDVKM. The CDR3 totals 14 residues. The CDR3 protein is CASSLWGVGTEAFF. The CDR3 DNA follows: TGTGCCAGCAGTCTATGGGGGGTGGGCACTGAAGCTTTCTTT. Supplemented by reference TRBV28 and TRBJ1-1, the full variable domain reads DVKVTQSSRYLVKRTGEKVFLECVQDMDHENMFWYRQDPGLGLRLIYFSYDVKMKEKGDIPEGYSVSREKKERFSLILESASTNQTSMYLCASSLWGVGTEAFFGQGTRLTVV.

The DNA of the CDR3 is TGTGCCAGCAGTTACTCCGGACCCATCTCCTACAATGAGCAGTTCTTC. Protein product: CASSYSGPISYNEQFF. The chain has TRBV6-5 and TRBJ2-1, with no clear D. CDR1 and CDR2 from the germline V gene are MNHEY and SVGAGI. The ends were cut back, 0 bases at V and 0 bases at J, with 9 bases in the middle. This CDR3 has 16 amino acids.

The V gene is TRBV4-1, the J gene TRBJ1-5, with D uncertain. CDR3 size: 16 residues. V was trimmed by 4 bases and J by 4 bases, leaving 17 bases between them. Germline V CDR1 and CDR2: MGHRA, YSYEKL. The CDR3 spells CASSPVLGRGNQPQHF. The CDR3 nucleotides are TGCGCCAGCAGCCCCGTTTTGGGGAGAGGGAATCAGCCCCAGCATTTT.

V and J are TRBV15 and TRBJ1-2; D not resolved. Germline values: CDR1 LNHNV, CDR2 YYDKDF (reference sequence). This CDR3 is built from 16 residues. Trimming pared 0 bases from V and 4 bases from J, leaving 15 bases between. The CDR3 protein is CATSRDGWSEGYGYTF. The CDR3 DNA is TGTGCCACCAGCAGAGATGGTTGGTCCGAGGGCTATGGCTACACCTTC.

The chain combines TRBV10-2 with TRBJ2-1; 7 bases map to TRBD2. This CDR3 has 16 residues. V gave up 4 bases and J gave up 3 bases; unmatched junction bases: 9. The V gene's germline CDR1 is WSHSY and CDR2 SAAADI. As DNA, the CDR3 is TGCGCCAGCAGTGGATCGTTGGGGGGGTTCTACAATGAGCAGTTCTTC. Translating gives CASSGSLGGFYNEQFF.

The chain couples TRBV5-4 to TRBJ2-7, with TRBD1 matching over 8 bases. The CDR3 extends over 14 amino acids. Unmatched junction bases numbered 8, after V lost 4 bases and J lost 5 bases. Germline V CDR1 and CDR2: SGHNT, YYREEE (reference sequence). Here the CDR3 reads CASSLDREVDEQYF. In DNA, the CDR3 is TGTGCCAGCAGCCTGGACAGGGAGGTTGACGAGCAGTACTTC.

The chain joins TRBV10-2 to TRBJ2-1; TRBD2 matches 7 bases. The V and J ends lost 10 bases and 5 bases, in that order; junction bases with no gene match: 11. The germline gives CDR1 WSHSY, CDR2 SAAADI. CDR3 size: 14 residues. In DNA, the CDR3 is TGCGCCACCTCTATGGGAGGGCCTCACAATGAGCAGTTCTTC. Translating it yields CATSMGGPHNEQFF.